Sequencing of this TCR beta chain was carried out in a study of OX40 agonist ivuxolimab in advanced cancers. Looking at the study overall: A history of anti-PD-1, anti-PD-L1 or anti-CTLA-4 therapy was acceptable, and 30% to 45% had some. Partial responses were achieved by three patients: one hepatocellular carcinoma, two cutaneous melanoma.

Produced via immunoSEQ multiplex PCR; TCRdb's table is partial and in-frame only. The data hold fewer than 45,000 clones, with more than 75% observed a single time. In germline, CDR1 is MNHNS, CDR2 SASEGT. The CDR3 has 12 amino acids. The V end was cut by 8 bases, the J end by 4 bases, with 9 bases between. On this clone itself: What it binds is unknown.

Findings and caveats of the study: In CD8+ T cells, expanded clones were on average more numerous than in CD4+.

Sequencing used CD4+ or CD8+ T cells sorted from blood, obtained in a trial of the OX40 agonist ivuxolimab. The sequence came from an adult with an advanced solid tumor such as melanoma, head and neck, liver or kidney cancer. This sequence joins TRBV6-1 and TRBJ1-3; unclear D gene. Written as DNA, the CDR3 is TGTGCCAGCCGCGACTGGGGAAACACCATATATTTT. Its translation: CASRDWGNTIYF.